This TCR beta chain was documented in a study of blood T cell repertoires in COVID-19. Study-wide background: Collection of acute and convalescent COVID-19 samples took place in the United States, Italy and Spain. From T cells, B-cell-depleted T cells, or PBMCs came the material, which was cDNA or gDNA.

In the original analysis: Amplification from reference gene primers served as the basis for estimated nucleated cell counts. Sequencing was performed with immunoSEQ multiplex PCR; in TCRdb, only in-frame clones are kept and a portion is missing. V and J calls and clone size are those listed in that table; D and trimming were worked out from the DNA. Among about 190,000 clones listed, roughly 83% were seen once. Assignments of participants to cohorts depended upon their own reported clinical history. Between the trimmed V and J ends, which lost 10 bases and 3 bases, there was a span of 21 bases. Germline CDR1 MNHNY, CDR2 SVGAGI (reference sequence). The CDR3 is made up of 15 amino acids.

The chain links TRBV6-6 to TRBJ1-1; weak D call: TRBD1 (6 bases). This TCR came from a man aged 35 to 55 with acute COVID-19. The sample comprised PBMCs or T cells enriched from blood (not recorded which). CDR3 amino acids: CATRPGHKRDTEAFF. In DNA form, the CDR3 reads TGTGCCACCCGACCGGGACACAAACGCGACACTGAAGCTTTCTTT.